The present TCR beta chain was sequenced within a study of blood T cell repertoires in COVID-19 (dated by TCRdb to 2020 to 2022). Regarding the study in general: The collaborator samples originated in the United States, Italy and Spain and spanned the acute and convalescent phases of COVID-19. The prospective study material was composed of cDNA or gDNA derived from T cells, B-cell-depleted T cells, or PBMCs. Subjects who had been exposed to COVID-19, were actively infected with it, or had recovered from it provided the deeply sampled blood TCRbeta repertoires that made up the dataset. The repertoires were released in a freely available public database intended as a resource for research on the immune response to SARS-CoV-2. Samples came from the ongoing ImmuneRACE study (first 160 participants) plus 1,254 subjects from 6 global collaborators. A de-identified subject ID, COVID-19 status, age in years and sex were almost always included in the sample metadata. Where HLA class I and class II types were available, the types were taken from metadata supplied by the sample provider, not from assay-based typing. What the authors observed across the whole study: Clinical and demographic metadata were provided uncurated, with the amount varying by source and participant.

TCRbeta CDR3 regions were amplified from genomic DNA by means of the immunoSEQ Assay, a bias-controlled multiplex PCR. In the paper's pipeline: The number of nucleated cells in each sample was estimated by amplification of reference gene primers within the assay. Sequence reads were collapsed and filtered to measure the absolute abundance of every unique TCRbeta CDR3 rearrangement. For each sample, productive Simpson clonality was calculated by taking the square root of Simpson's diversity index across productive rearrangements. TCRdb provides this immuneACCESS table in a form limited to in-frame rearrangements. Some clones are lacking; in checked studies, under half of them reflect an unresolved V gene, and why the rest are absent is not known. V and J calls and clone size follow that table, whereas D and trimming were derived from the DNA. Here the sample has some 350,000 clones; roughly 90% occur a single time. The ten biggest clones cover approximately 3% of the sample.

One collaborating source in Seattle enrolled patients while the patients were actively infected and followed the patients over time throughout the course of disease. Whole blood was collected in K2EDTA tubes by collaborating institutions according to the institutions' own protocols. Collaborator samples were shipped for TCRbeta analysis as frozen whole blood, isolated PBMCs, or DNA extracted from either sample type. Worth noting for this clone: Its antigen is unknown. Per-nucleotide qualities are absent, and no much larger clonotype sits a single base away.

The sample taken for sequencing was peripheral blood. This TCR was sampled from a woman younger than 45 with COVID-19, enrolled during active disease.

Here is the DNA: TGCGCCAGCAGCCAGGATTTACCGGGACAGGGGGCCACCGGGGAGCTGTTTTTT. Its protein reads: CASSQDLPGQGATGELFF. The rearranged segments are TRBV4-3 and TRBJ2-2; a stretch of 12 junction bases matches TRBD1. The cysteine opens and the phenylalanine closes a CDR3 of 18 amino acids. Only CDR3 DNA is held: 54 bases, read in frame from base 1. Per the germline V gene, LGHNA is the CDR1 and YSLEER is the CDR2. V loses 3 bases at its end and J loses 4 bases; junction bases beyond the gene matches: 9.